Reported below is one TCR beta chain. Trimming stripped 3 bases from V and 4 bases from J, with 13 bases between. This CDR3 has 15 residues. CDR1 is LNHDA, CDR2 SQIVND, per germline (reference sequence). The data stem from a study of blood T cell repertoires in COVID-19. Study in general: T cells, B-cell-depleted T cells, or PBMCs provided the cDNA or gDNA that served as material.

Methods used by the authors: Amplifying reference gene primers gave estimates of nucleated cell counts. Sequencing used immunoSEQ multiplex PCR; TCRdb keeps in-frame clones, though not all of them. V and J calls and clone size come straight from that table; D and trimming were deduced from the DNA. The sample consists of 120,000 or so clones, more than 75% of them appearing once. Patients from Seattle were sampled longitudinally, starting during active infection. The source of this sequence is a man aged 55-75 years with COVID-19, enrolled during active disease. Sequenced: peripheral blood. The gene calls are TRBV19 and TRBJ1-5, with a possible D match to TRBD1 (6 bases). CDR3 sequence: CASSMARGLNQPQHF. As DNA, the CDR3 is TGTGCCAGTAGTATGGCCAGGGGCTTAAATCAGCCCCAGCATTTT. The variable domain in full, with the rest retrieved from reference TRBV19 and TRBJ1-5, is DGGITQSPKYLFRKEGQNVTLSCEQNLNHDAMYWYRQDPGQGLRLIYYSQIVNDFQKGDIAEGYSVSREKKESFPLTVTSAQKNPTAFYLCASSMARGLNQPQHFGDGTRLSIL.